The 12 T cell receptor beta chains below were found in one sample sequenced in a study of blood T cell repertoires in COVID-19. Profiled with immunoSEQ multiplex PCR; TCRdb holds only in-frame clones, not every one. Among fewer than 300,000 clones listed, around nine tenths were seen once. Source material: peripheral blood. The receptor set was obtained from a man in his forties or fifties who had recovered from COVID-19.

V is TRBV11-2 and J is TRBJ2-7; D is perhaps TRBD1 (5 bases). Deletions cut 5 bases from V and 1 base from J, with 15 bases between. Germline V lookup: CDR1 SGHAT, CDR2 FQNNGV. The CDR3 sequence is 15 residues long. The CDR3 sequence is CASSQGTVHSYEQYF. The CDR3 region has the DNA TGTGCCAGCAGCCAGGGTACAGTTCATTCCTACGAGCAGTACTTC.

This chain connects TRBV6-5 to TRBJ2-3; TRBD2 agrees at 7 bases. The germline CDR1 and CDR2 sequences are MNHEY and SVGAGI. The V gene end was trimmed by 6 bases and the J gene end by 4 bases; junction bases not matched to a gene: 7. The CDR3 contains 14 residues. The CDR3 loop is CASSRRGGADTQYF. DNA of the CDR3: TGTGCCAGCAGCCGACGGGGAGGGGCAGATACGCAGTATTTT.

The V call is TRBV9, the J call TRBJ2-2; D possibly corresponds to TRBD2 (5 bases). V was cut by 4 bases and J by 1 base, with 20 bases left in between. CDR1 SGDLS and CDR2 YYNGEE come from the germline V gene. The CDR3 is 18 amino acids. The CDR3 bases are TGTGCCAGCAGCCCACGCGCCATGGAGAGGGTGAACACCGGGGAGCTGTTTTTT. This codes for CASSPRAMERVNTGELFF.

The rearrangement links TRBV4-3 to TRBJ1-2, with 9 bases matching TRBD1. V shed 1 base, J shed 3 bases, and the junction held 9 bases outside the gene matches. Germline V CDR1 and CDR2: LGHNA, YSLEER. There are 17 residues in the CDR3. The DNA of the CDR3 is TGCGCCAGCAGCCAAGTGATCCGGGACAGGGCCTACTATGGCTACACCTTC. It is translated as CASSQVIRDRAYYGYTF.

The chain combines TRBV6-2 or TRBV6-3 with TRBJ1-5, with TRBD1 identical over 9 bases. The CDR3 is made up of 16 amino acids. The V and J ends lost 4 bases and 6 bases, in that order; junction bases with no gene match: 10. CDR1 and CDR2 (germline): MNHEY, SVGEGT. CDR3 amino acids: CASSSRDRVAGQPQHF. CDR3 nucleotides: TGTGCCAGCAGTTCAAGGGACAGGGTCGCGGGTCAGCCCCAGCATTTT.

The gene calls are TRBV19 and TRBJ1-4; no clear D. CDR3 length: 14 residues. V was shortened by 5 bases and J by 11 bases, with 18 bases between the two germline ends. Germline V CDR1 and CDR2: LNHDA, SQIVND (reference sequence). The CDR3 DNA sequence: TGTGCCAGTAGTGACCGATCGGGGATCGGGAAACTGTTTTTT. Amino acids: CASSDRSGIGKLFF.

The chain uses TRBV7-9 and TRBJ2-1; 8 bases agree with TRBD2. CDR1 and CDR2 (germline): SEHNR, FQNEAQ (reference sequence). The CDR3 is 15 residues long. Trimming cost V 6 bases and J 5 bases; bases outside gene matches: 9. The CDR3 protein is CASSSSGRADNEQFF. CDR3 bases: TGTGCCAGCAGTTCTTCCGGGAGGGCCGACAATGAGCAGTTCTTC.

V usage is TRBV9 and J usage is TRBJ2-7; 7 bases match TRBD1. Looked up from germline, CDR1 is SGDLS and CDR2 is YYNGEE. CDR3 length equals 15 residues. Unmatched junction bases numbered 9, after V lost 0 bases and J lost 6 bases. The CDR3 DNA follows: TGTGCCAGCAGCGTAGCAGGGGGAAGGGGCTCCGAGCAGTACTTC. It codes for CASSVAGGRGSEQYF.

The chain combines TRBV9 with TRBJ2-7; no firm D call. The V end was cut by 0 bases, the J end by 5 bases, with 15 bases between. CDR3 length equals 15 residues. The germline V gene encodes CDR1 SGDLS and CDR2 YYNGEE. The CDR3 loop reads CASSVESRPLNEQYF. The CDR3 nucleotides read TGTGCCAGCAGCGTAGAGTCGCGTCCCCTTAACGAGCAGTACTTC.

The CDR3 here is CASSLIPHYEQYF. DNA of the CDR3: TGCGCCAGCAGCCTAATCCCTCACTACGAGCAGTACTTC. The chain joins TRBV5-1 to TRBJ2-7; unclear D gene. CDR1 SGHRS and CDR2 YFSETQ come from the germline V gene. This CDR3 has 13 residues. The V gene lost 4 bases and the J gene lost 3 bases, with 11 bases spanning the gap.

The chain joins TRBV2 to TRBJ2-1, with 8 bases that match TRBD1. This CDR3 is built from 14 residues. Germline CDR1 is SNHLY and CDR2 is FYNNEI. V trimming: 6 bases; J trimming: 3 bases; junction bases outside the gene matches: 4. The CDR3 loop is CASRGQDYYNEQFF. For the CDR3, the DNA is TGTGCCAGCAGGGGACAGGACTACTACAATGAGCAGTTCTTC.

This clone was found a few times. This rearrangement joins TRBV7-9 to TRBJ1-1, with D unclear. Trimming shortened V by 7 bases and J by 1 base, and 10 bases separated the two germline ends. The CDR3 consists of 13 residues. Germline V gene sequence: CDR1 SEHNR, CDR2 FQNEAQ (reference sequence). CDR3 DNA sequence: TGTGCCAGCAAGGTGGGAGAGAACACTGAAGCTTTCTTT. This codes for CASKVGENTEAFF. Full variable domain (outside the CDR3, taken from reference TRBV7-9 and TRBJ1-1): DTGVSQNPRHKITKRGQNVTFRCDPISEHNRLYWYRQTLGQGPEFLTYFQNEAQLEKSRLLSDRFSAERPKGSFSTLEIQRTEQGDSAMYLCASKVGENTEAFFGQGTRLTVV.